The T cell receptor beta chain under discussion was sequenced for a study of blood T cells in healthy people across ages. Regarding the study as a whole: The authors considered diversity estimates from one million T cells to be underestimates. Expanded clonotype changes were possibly confounded by unknown donor CMV status. Older age coincided with a roughly linear decline in TCR beta diversity per million T cells.

A word on this clonotype: Its antigen remains unknown.

Primed by a sample-barcoded 5' primer and a J-beta primer mix, a second PCR proceeded for about 7 to 12 cycles. TCRdb re-analysed the 5' RACE reads in MiXCR, keeping a single row per CDR3 protein. The repertoire holds just under 750,000 distinct CDR3 sequences, approximately 21% seen once, with 20% to 25% in the top ten. Total RNA was isolated from each sample in quantities of at least 6 micrograms. The CDR3 length is 15 residues. The germline V and J ends were trimmed by 4 bases and 4 bases, with 13 bases remaining between them. The germline V gene has CDR1 SGHTA and CDR2 FQGNSA. V gene TRBV7-2 combines with J gene TRBJ2-2; weak D call: TRBD2 (6 bases). The sequenced material came from blood. The TCR was taken from a man in his sixties or seventies in good health. The CDR3 region has the DNA TGTGCCAGCAGCTCGAGCGGGCGGAGCACCGGGGAGCTGTTTTTT. Translation gives CASSSSGRSTGELFF.